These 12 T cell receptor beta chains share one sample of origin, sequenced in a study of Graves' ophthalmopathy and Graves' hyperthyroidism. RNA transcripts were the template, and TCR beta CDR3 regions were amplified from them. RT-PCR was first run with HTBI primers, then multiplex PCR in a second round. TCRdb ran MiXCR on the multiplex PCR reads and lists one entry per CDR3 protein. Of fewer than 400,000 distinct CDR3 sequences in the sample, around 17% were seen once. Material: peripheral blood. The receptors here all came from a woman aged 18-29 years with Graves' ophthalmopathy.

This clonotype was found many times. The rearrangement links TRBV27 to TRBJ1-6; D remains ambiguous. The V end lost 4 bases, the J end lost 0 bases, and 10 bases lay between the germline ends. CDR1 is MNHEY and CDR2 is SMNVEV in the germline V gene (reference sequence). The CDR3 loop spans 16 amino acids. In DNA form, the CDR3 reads TGTGCCAGCAGTTCAAAACAGAGCTCCTATAATTCACCCCTCCACTTT. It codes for CASSSKQSSYNSPLHF.

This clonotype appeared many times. In DNA form, the CDR3 reads TGTGCCAGCAGTTTAATCGGCGGGAGTCAAGAGACCCAGTACTTC. Translation gives CASSLIGGSQETQYF. The chain employs TRBV28 and TRBJ2-5; 7 bases are shared with TRBD2. The CDR3 spans 15 residues. Trimming took 2 bases from V and 2 from J; bases not matched to a gene: 5. Per the germline V gene, CDR1 is MDHEN and CDR2 is SYDVKM.

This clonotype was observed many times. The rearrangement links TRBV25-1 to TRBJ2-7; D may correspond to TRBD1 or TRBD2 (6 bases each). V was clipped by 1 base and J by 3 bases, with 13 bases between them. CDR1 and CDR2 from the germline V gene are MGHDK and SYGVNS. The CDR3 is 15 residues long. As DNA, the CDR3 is TGTGCCAGCAGTGAATTTAGGAGGGGGTACTACGAGCAGTACTTC. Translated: CASSEFRRGYYEQYF.

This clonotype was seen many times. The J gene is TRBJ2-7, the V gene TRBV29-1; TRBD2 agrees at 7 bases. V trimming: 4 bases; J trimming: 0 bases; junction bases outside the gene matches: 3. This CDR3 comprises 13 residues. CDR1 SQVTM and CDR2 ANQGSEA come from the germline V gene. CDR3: CSVAGGSSYEQYF. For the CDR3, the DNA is TGCAGCGTTGCGGGGGGATCCTCCTACGAGCAGTACTTC.

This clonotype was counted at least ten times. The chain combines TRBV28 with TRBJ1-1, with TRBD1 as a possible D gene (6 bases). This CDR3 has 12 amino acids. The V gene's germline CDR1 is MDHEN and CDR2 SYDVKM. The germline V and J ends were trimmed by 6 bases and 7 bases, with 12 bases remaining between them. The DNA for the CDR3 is TGTGCCAGCAGGGACAGCCTCGGTGAAGCTTTCTTT. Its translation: CASRDSLGEAFF.

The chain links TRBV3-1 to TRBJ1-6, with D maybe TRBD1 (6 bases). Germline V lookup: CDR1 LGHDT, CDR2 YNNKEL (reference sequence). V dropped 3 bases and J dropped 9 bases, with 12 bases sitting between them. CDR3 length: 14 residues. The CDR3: CASSHQGPGSPLHF. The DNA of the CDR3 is TGTGCCAGCAGCCATCAGGGGCCGGGTTCACCCCTCCACTTT.

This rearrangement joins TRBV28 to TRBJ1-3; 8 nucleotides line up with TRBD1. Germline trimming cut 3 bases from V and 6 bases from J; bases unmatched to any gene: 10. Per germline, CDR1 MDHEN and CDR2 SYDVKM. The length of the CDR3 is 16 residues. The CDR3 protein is CASSFPMDRVTNTIYF. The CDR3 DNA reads TGTGCCAGCAGTTTTCCAATGGACAGGGTGACAAACACCATATATTTT. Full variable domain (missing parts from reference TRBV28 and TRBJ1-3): DVKVTQSSRYLVKRTGEKVFLECVQDMDHENMFWYRQDPGLGLRLIYFSYDVKMKEKGDIPEGYSVSREKKERFSLILESASTNQTSMYLCASSFPMDRVTNTIYFGEGSWLTVV.

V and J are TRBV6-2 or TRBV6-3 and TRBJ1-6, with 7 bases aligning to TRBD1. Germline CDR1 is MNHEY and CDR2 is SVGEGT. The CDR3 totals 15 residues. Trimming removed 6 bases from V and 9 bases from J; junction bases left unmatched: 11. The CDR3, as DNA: TGTGCCAGCAGCCTCAGCAGGGGGATCGGTTCACCCCTCCACTTT. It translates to CASSLSRGIGSPLHF.

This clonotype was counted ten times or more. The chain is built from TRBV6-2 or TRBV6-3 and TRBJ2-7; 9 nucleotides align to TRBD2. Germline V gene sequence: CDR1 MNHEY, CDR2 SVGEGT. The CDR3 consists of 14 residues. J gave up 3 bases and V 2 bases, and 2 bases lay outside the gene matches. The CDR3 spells CASSYGLAYYEQYF. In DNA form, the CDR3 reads TGTGCCAGCAGTTACGGACTAGCGTACTACGAGCAGTACTTC.

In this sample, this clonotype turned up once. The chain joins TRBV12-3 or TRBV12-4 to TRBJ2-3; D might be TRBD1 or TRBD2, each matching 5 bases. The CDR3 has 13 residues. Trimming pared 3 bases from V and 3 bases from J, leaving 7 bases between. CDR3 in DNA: TGTGCCAGCAGTTTTGGGGGAACAGATACGCAGTATTTT. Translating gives CASSFGGTDTQYF.

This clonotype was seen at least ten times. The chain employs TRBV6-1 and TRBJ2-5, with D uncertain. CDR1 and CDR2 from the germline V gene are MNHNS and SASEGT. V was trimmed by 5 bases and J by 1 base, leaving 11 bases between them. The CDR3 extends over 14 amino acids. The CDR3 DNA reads TGTGCCAGCAGTCAGTTACACCTCCAAGAGACCCAGTACTTC. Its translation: CASSQLHLQETQYF.

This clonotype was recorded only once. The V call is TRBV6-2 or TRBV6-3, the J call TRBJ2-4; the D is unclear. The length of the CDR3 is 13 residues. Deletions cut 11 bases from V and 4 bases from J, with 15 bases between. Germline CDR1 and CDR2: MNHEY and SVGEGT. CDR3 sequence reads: CAGRRKEKNIQYF. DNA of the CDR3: TGTGCCGGGCGAAGGAAGGAGAAAAACATTCAGTACTTC.